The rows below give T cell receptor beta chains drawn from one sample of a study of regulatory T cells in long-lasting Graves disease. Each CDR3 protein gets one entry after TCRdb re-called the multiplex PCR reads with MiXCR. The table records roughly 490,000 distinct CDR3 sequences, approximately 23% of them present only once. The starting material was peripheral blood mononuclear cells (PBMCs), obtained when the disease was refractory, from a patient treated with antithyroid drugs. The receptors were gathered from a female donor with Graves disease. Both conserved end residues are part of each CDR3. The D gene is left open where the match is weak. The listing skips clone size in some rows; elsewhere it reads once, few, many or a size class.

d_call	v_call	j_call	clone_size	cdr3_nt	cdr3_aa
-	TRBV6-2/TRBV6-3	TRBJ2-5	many	TGTGCCAGCAGTTTGCTCCTCCGGGACCCTAACTTC	CASSLLLRDPNF
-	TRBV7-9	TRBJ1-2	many	TGTGCCAGCAGCTTAGTCAGGGATGCTGGCTACACCTTC	CASSLVRDAGYTF
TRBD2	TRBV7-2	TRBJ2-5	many	TGTGCCAGCAGCTTACAGCGGGAGTTGGGAGAGACCCAGTACTTC	CASSLQRELGETQYF
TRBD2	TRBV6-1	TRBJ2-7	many	TGTGCCAGCGCATTAGCCGGGACTAGCTACGAGCAGTACTTC	CASALAGTSYEQYF
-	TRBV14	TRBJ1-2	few	TGTGCCAGCAGCCAACTCGGGGCTGGCTATGGCTACACCTTC	CASSQLGAGYGYTF
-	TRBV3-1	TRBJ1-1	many	TGTGCCAGCAGCCAAGGGCGGACGAACACTGAAGCTTTCTTT	CASSQGRTNTEAFF
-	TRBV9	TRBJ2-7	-	TGTGCCAGCAGCGTAGGATCAGGGTCCAACGAGCAGTACTTC	CASSVGSGSNEQYF
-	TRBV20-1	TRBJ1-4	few	TGCAGTGCTACCATGGGGGGGGCGGACGAAAAACTGTTTTTT	CSATMGGADEKLFF
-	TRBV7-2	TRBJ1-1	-	TGTGCCAGCAGTATCACACCAAACACGAACACTGAAGCTTTCTTT	CASSITPNTNTEAFF
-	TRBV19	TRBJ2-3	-	TGTGCCAGTAGTATAATTCTGCGGATTAGCACAGATACGCAGTATTTT	CASSIILRISTDTQYF
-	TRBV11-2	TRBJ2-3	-	TGTGCCAGCAGCTTAGATCAAGAAGATACGCAGTATTTT	CASSLDQEDTQYF
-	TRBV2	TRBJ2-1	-	TGTGCCAGCAGTGAGGTAGGGGCTGCCTGGAATGAGCAGTTCTTC	CASSEVGAAWNEQFF
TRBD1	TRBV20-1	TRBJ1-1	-	TGCAGTGCTGAAGGACAGGTGAACACTGAAGCTTTCTTT	CSAEGQVNTEAFF
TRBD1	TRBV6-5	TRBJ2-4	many	TGTGCCAGCAGTTACTCGACAGGGGGCCGCAACATTCAGTACTTC	CASSYSTGGRNIQYF
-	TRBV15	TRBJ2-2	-	TGTGCCACCAGCAGTGGTGTGTCCGGGGAGCTGTTTTTT	CATSSGVSGELFF
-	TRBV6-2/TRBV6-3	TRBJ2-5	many	TGTGCCAGCAGTGACCAGCCAGGGGGGGGACTCCAAGAGACCCAGTACTTC	CASSDQPGGGLQETQYF
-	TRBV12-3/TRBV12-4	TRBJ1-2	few	TGTGCCAGCAGTCCGGGGACACCCGGAAACTATGGCTACACCTTC	CASSPGTPGNYGYTF
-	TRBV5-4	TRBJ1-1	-	TGTGCCGGGGGGGGGCAGACGAACACTGAAGCTTTCTTT	CAGGGQTNTEAFF
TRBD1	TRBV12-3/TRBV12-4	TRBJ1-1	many	TGTGCCAGCAGGGAAGAACAGGGGTGGACTGAAGCTTTCTTT	CASREEQGWTEAFF
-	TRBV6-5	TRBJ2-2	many	TGTGCCAGCAGTTACTCTGGGGGCGGAGGTGGCGGGGAGCTGTTTTTT	CASSYSGGGGGGELFF
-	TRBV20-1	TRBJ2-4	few	TGCAGTACCAGGGTGGCGGAAAACATTCAGTACTTC	CSTRVAENIQYF
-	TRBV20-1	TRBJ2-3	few	TGCAGTGCTATTCGGGGGGCCGGTACAGATACGCAGTATTTT	CSAIRGAGTDTQYF
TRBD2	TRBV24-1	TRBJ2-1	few	TGTGCCACCAGTGGGAGGGAGGGTGTCAATGAGCAGTTCTTC	CATSGREGVNEQFF